This T cell receptor beta chain came from a study of a mutant IDH1 vaccine in newly diagnosed glioma. Using immunoSEQ multiplex PCR, the repertoire was profiled, and TCRdb retains in-frame clones only, with some absent. Altogether around 70,000 clones are present, 85% to 90% being singletons, with the ten largest covering approximately 2%. Notes on the study in general: Among all patients, vaccine-induced immune responses occurred in roughly 93%.

Of note for this clone: Its antigen is currently unknown.

Sample time point: week 35, safety follow-up. The investigators gave 300 ug of mutant IDH1 20-mer peptide in each vaccine dose, together with topical imiquimod. The TCR sequence derives from a man aged 25 to 40 with glioma. This material consisted of PBMCs, taken from a glioma patient whose treatment included an IDH1 peptide vaccine.

The CDR3: CATSRAGTGVNEQFF. The CDR3, as DNA: TGTGCCACCAGCAGAGCCGGGACAGGGGTCAATGAGCAGTTCTTC. The chain carries TRBV15 and TRBJ2-1, with 10 bases identical to TRBD1. Germline CDR1 reads LNHNV; CDR2 reads YYDKDF (reference sequence). V lost 1 base and J lost 6; bases outside the gene matches: 3. The CDR3 consists of 15 residues.